This T cell receptor beta chain was observed in a study of regulatory T cells in long-lasting Graves disease. Overall study: More than 5 years of antithyroid drugs with positive TSH receptor antibodies defined persistent Graves' disease. Findings and limits, study-wide: Researchers reported studying only peripheral blood, not thyroid tissue. It was in persistent disease that TRBV28, TRBJ1-2 and TRBJ2-5 were favored. Persistent patients shared more public clonotypes (approximately 2,500) than new patients (approximately 970).

CDR3 regions were amplified by Arm-PCR using iRepertoire HTBI primers to build TCR beta libraries. TCRdb processed the multiplex PCR reads anew with MiXCR; each CDR3 protein has one entry. The sample contains around 340,000 distinct CDR3 sequences, about 20% of which appear only once. There are many counts of this clonotype. The antigen remains unidentified. With 3 bases clipped from V and 0 bases from J, the junction kept 10 bases outside the gene matches. The germline CDR1 and CDR2 sequences are SGHTA and FQGNSA. The CDR3 spans 17 residues. As to time point: persistent/refractory GD, antithyroid drugs over 5 years with positive TRAb. Researchers made the TCR library from RNA that was extracted from PBMCs.

The rearrangement links TRBV7-2 to TRBJ2-7; TRBD2 agrees at 8 bases. The TCR sequence derives from a female donor with Graves disease. The sample here was peripheral blood mononuclear cells (PBMCs), taken when the disease was refractory, from a patient treated with antithyroid drugs. In DNA form, the CDR3 reads TGTGCCAGCAGCTTCTCGGGAGGGACGTCCCTCTCCTACGAGCAGTACTTC. Translating it yields CASSFSGGTSLSYEQYF.